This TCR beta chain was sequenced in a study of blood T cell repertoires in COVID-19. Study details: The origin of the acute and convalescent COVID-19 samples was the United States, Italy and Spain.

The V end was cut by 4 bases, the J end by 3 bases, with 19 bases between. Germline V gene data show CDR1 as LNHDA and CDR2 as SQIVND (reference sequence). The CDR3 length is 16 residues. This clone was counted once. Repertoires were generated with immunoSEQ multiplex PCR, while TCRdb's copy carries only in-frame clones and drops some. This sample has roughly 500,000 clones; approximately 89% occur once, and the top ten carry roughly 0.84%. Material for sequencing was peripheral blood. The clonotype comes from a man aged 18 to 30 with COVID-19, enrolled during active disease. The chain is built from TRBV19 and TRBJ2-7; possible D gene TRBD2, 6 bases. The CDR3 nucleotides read TGTGCCAGTAGTACCCTTGACGGCCTCGGGGGCTACGAGCAGTACTTC. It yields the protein CASSTLDGLGGYEQYF.